These 2 T cell receptor beta chains came from one sample sequenced in a study of T cell responses to AZD1222 COVID-19 vaccine. Method: immunoSEQ multiplex PCR; TCRdb's copy keeps in-frame clones and lacks some. The top ten hold roughly 0.96% of the sample, which has some 120,000 clones, 93% seen once. The sample was peripheral blood, taken on day 0 of AZD1222 vaccination. Receptors originate from an adult in good health.

V and J are TRBV3-1 (or the pseudogene TRBV3-2) and TRBJ1-2; D is unresolved. Looked up from germline, CDR1 is LGHDT and CDR2 is YNNKEL (reference sequence). Trimming shortened V by 1 base and J by 3 bases, and 15 bases separated the two germline ends. The CDR3 is 16 residues long. The CDR3 loop reads CASSQGWSAQDYGYTF. The CDR3 coding sequence is TGTGCCAGCAGCCAAGGTTGGTCTGCCCAGGACTATGGCTACACCTTC.

The chain combines TRBV21-1 with TRBJ2-5; the table's D call of TRBD1 was not tested on the DNA. TRBV21-1 is classified as a pseudogene. The CDR3 loop spans 15 amino acids. The DNA for the CDR3 is TGTGCCAGCACCCCGATCGTACAGGGTATCGGGACCCAGTACTTC. Its protein product is CASTPIVQGIGTQYF.